This entry lists 18 T cell receptor beta chains sequenced from one sample in a study of vaccination effects on CD4 cells after COVID-19. These TCRs are of unknown antigen specificity. Peptide-pool stimulation followed by sequencing identified expanded antigen-specific CD4+ clonotypes in the ViraFEST assay. Subsequent to about 10 days of culture, CD4+ T cells were isolated. In the vaccine recipients, nucleocapsid antibodies were negative and there was no prior SARS-CoV-2 infection. Sequenced by immunoSEQ multiplex PCR; TCRdb stores in-frame clones only, minus some. This sample yields 20,000 to 30,000 clones, of which 76% are seen a single time; about a tenth belongs to the top ten. This specimen consisted of CD4+ T cells from PBMCs cultured with HCoV-NL63 spike peptides, obtained before COVID-19 vaccination. The source of these receptors is a human donor who received a COVID-19 vaccine.

Only one count was recorded for this clone. This chain links TRBV12-3 or TRBV12-4 with TRBJ1-1; no reliable D call. CDR3 length equals 11 residues. V lost 2 bases and J 8 bases, leaving 6 bases between the germline ends. CDR3 in amino acids: CASSLSREAFF. The CDR3 DNA sequence: TGTGCCAGCAGTTTATCCAGGGAAGCTTTCTTT.

The chain is built from TRBV7-9 and TRBJ2-2; D not resolved. V was shortened by 1 base and J by 3 bases, with 12 bases between the two germline ends. Germline CDR1 SEHNR, CDR2 FQNEAQ (reference sequence). The CDR3 contains 16 residues. The CDR3 spells CASSLGSLIYTGELFF. CDR3 DNA sequence: TGTGCCAGCAGCTTAGGGTCGCTGATCTACACCGGGGAGCTGTTTTTT.

The CDR3 loop reads CASSLRPPTDTQYF. The CDR3 DNA sequence: TGTGCCAGCAGCTTACGGCCGCCCACAGATACGCAGTATTTT. J is TRBJ2-3 and V is TRBV7-9; no clear D gene. Germline CDR1 SEHNR, CDR2 FQNEAQ (reference sequence). The CDR3 sequence is 14 residues long. The germline V and J ends were trimmed by 2 bases and 2 bases, with 8 bases remaining between them. The whole variable domain, filled in from reference TRBV7-9 and TRBJ2-3, reads DTGVSQNPRHKITKRGQNVTFRCDPISEHNRLYWYRQTLGQGPEFLTYFQNEAQLEKSRLLSDRFSAERPKGSFSTLEIQRTEQGDSAMYLCASSLRPPTDTQYFGPGTRLTVL.

This chain joins TRBV5-1 and TRBJ1-1, with 11 nucleotides matching TRBD1. Trimming removed 2 bases from V and 2 bases from J; junction bases left unmatched: 17. Germline V gene lookup returns CDR1 SGHRS and CDR2 YFSETQ. The CDR3 contains 20 residues. CDR3 DNA: TGCGCCAGCAGCTTAACCTCCGGGACAGGGGGAAGTTTACTCAACACTGAAGCTTTCTTT. Its protein product is CASSLTSGTGGSLLNTEAFF. Full variable domain (rest looked up from reference TRBV5-1 and TRBJ1-1): KAGVTQTPRYLIKTRGQQVTLSCSPISGHRSVSWYQQTPGQGLQFLFEYFSETQRNKGNFPGRFSGRQFSNSRSEMNVSTLELGDSALYLCASSLTSGTGGSLLNTEAFFGQGTRLTVV.

The chain combines TRBV12-3 or TRBV12-4 with TRBJ1-2; unclear D gene. CDR3 length: 12 amino acids. V was clipped by 3 bases and J by 5 bases, with 7 bases between them. CDR3 sequence: CASSFGQYGYTF. CDR3 in DNA: TGTGCCAGCAGTTTCGGGCAGTATGGCTACACCTTC.

The V call is TRBV6-4, the J call TRBJ2-2; the D gene is possibly TRBD2 (6 bases). The CDR3 totals 15 residues. V lost 4 bases and J lost 3, with 12 bases in between. Per germline, CDR1 MRHNA and CDR2 SNTAGT. This CDR3 reads CASSVYSGDTGELFF. CDR3 coding DNA: TGTGCCAGCAGTGTATATAGCGGTGACACCGGGGAGCTGTTTTTT.

The chain is built from TRBV4-2 and TRBJ2-3, with TRBD2 matching 14 bases. The CDR3 contains 21 residues. The V gene's germline CDR1 is LGHNA and CDR2 YNFKEQ. After removal of 3 bases from V and 4 bases from J, the junction contained 18 bases not matched to a gene. The CDR3: CASSHRFRGTSGSGFPDTQYF. In DNA form, the CDR3 reads TGTGCCAGCAGCCATCGCTTCAGAGGGACTAGCGGGAGTGGTTTTCCAGATACGCAGTATTTT.

To note about this clone: Additional DNA sequences in this sample encode the identical CDR3. The chain links TRBV5-1 to TRBJ2-5, with no clear D. The germline V gene encodes CDR1 SGHRS and CDR2 YFSETQ. The V end was cut by 2 bases, the J end by 0 bases, with 2 bases between. This CDR3 region has 12 residues. CDR3 DNA: TGCGCCAGCAGCTTCGACCAAGAGACCCAGTACTTC. Encoded protein: CASSFDQETQYF. Full variable domain (remainder filled in from reference TRBV5-1 and TRBJ2-5): KAGVTQTPRYLIKTRGQQVTLSCSPISGHRSVSWYQQTPGQGLQFLFEYFSETQRNKGNFPGRFSGRQFSNSRSEMNVSTLELGDSALYLCASSFDQETQYFGPGTRLLVL.

The gene calls are TRBV10-3 and TRBJ1-5; D not resolved. V lost 4 bases to trimming and J lost 4 bases, with 8 bases between them. CDR3 length: 13 amino acids. The germline V gene encodes CDR1 ENHRY and CDR2 SYGVKD. The CDR3 region has the DNA TGTGCCATCAGTGTTCAGGAGAATCAGCCCCAGCATTTT. Translating gives CAISVQENQPQHF.

The V and J genes are TRBV7-8 and TRBJ1-4; 11 nucleotides align to TRBD1. The CDR3 runs to 14 residues. J gave up 6 bases and V 3 bases, and 0 bases lay outside the gene matches. CDR1 is SGHVS, CDR2 FQNEAQ, per germline. The CDR3 sequence: CASSLGQGDEKLFF. CDR3 nucleotides: TGTGCCAGCAGCTTGGGACAGGGGGATGAAAAACTGTTTTTT. The whole variable domain, remainder taken from reference TRBV7-8 and TRBJ1-4, is GAGVSQSPRYKVAKRGQDVALRCDPISGHVSLFWYQQALGQGPEFLTYFQNEAQLDKSGLPSDRFFAERPEGSVSTLKIQRTQQEDSAVYLCASSLGQGDEKLFFGSGTQLSVL.

The chain has TRBV6-1 and TRBJ1-5; the D gene is possibly TRBD1 (5 bases). Trimming shortened V by 3 bases and J by 2 bases, and 11 bases separated the two germline ends. CDR1 is MNHNS and CDR2 is SASEGT in the germline V gene. The CDR3 runs 15 residues. DNA for the CDR3: TGTGCCAGCAGTGACAGGGTCTGGGGCAATCAGCCCCAGCATTTT. Its protein is CASSDRVWGNQPQHF.

This chain joins TRBV19 and TRBJ1-1; TRBD1 agrees at 10 bases. V gave up 5 bases and J gave up 7 bases; unmatched junction bases: 7. There are 14 residues in the CDR3. Germline CDR1 reads LNHDA; CDR2 reads SQIVND (reference sequence). CDR3 nucleotide sequence: TGTGCCAGTAGTCAAGGACAGGGGGGGATTGAAGCTTTCTTT. It is translated as CASSQGQGGIEAFF.

This chain connects TRBV20-1 to TRBJ2-5; D may be TRBD1 (5 bases). Trimming removed 3 bases at V and 1 base at J, with 21 bases between. Germline lookup yields CDR1 DFQATT and CDR2 SNEGSKA (reference sequence). CDR3 length equals 17 residues. The CDR3 DNA reads as TGCAGTGCTAGTAAGGGGCGGTGGACCGCGCCCCAAGAGACCCAGTACTTC. The encoded protein is CSASKGRWTAPQETQYF.

This chain connects TRBV7-7 to TRBJ2-5, with a possible D match to TRBD2 (5 bases). Trimming stripped 1 base from V and 4 bases from J, with 13 bases between. The germline gives CDR1 SSHAT, CDR2 FNYEAQ (reference sequence). This CDR3 spans 15 amino acids. This CDR3 reads CASSLVASRGETQYF. The CDR3 region has the DNA TGTGCCAGCAGCTTAGTGGCTAGTCGGGGAGAGACCCAGTACTTC.

This chain links TRBV2 with TRBJ1-2, with TRBD1 matching over 10 bases. Germline-derived CDR1 and CDR2 are SNHLY and FYNNEI. Unmatched junction bases numbered 8, after V lost 4 bases and J lost 3 bases. This CDR3 spans 16 amino acids. The CDR3 region is CASSAATGGRDYGYTF. In DNA, the CDR3 is TGTGCCAGCAGTGCAGCGACAGGGGGCCGGGACTATGGCTACACCTTC.

This chain uses TRBV3-1 (or the pseudogene TRBV3-2) with TRBJ1-2; no definite D call. V was shortened by 1 base and J by 13 bases, with 22 bases between the two germline ends. There are 15 residues in the CDR3. Per germline, CDR1 LGHDT and CDR2 YNNKEL (reference sequence). For the CDR3, the DNA is TGTGCCAGCAGCCAAGGGGGAGTGGCCCCTGGGAAGCTCACCTTC. It encodes CASSQGGVAPGKLTF.

The chain recombines TRBV18 with TRBJ2-7; possibly TRBD1 for D (6 bases). Germline CDR1 reads KGHSH; CDR2 reads LQKENI. V lost 3 bases to trimming and J lost 0 bases, with 18 bases between them. The CDR3 consists of 17 residues. CDR3 region: CASSPPGQLRNSYEQYF. DNA of the CDR3: TGTGCCAGCTCACCTCCCGGACAGCTAAGAAACTCCTACGAGCAGTACTTC.

This clone appeared a single time. V gene TRBV5-1 combines with J gene TRBJ1-3; D unclear. V lost 0 bases, J lost 0 bases, and 10 bases lay in between. CDR3 length equals 16 residues. CDR1 is SGHRS and CDR2 is YFSETQ in the germline V gene. Here the CDR3 reads CASSLENQLSGNTIYF. CDR3 DNA sequence: TGCGCCAGCAGCTTGGAGAATCAGCTCTCTGGAAACACCATATATTTT.